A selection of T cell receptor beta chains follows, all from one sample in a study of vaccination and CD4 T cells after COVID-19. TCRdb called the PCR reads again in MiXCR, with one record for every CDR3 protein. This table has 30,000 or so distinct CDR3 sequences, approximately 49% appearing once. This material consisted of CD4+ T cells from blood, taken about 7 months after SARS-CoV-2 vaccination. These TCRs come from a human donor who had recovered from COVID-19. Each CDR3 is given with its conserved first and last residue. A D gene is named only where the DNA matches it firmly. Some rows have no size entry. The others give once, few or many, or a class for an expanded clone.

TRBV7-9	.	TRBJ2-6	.	TGTGCCAGCAGCTCCCGTGGACAGCTCTACTCTGGGGCCAACGTCCTGACTTTC	CASSSRGQLYSGANVLTF
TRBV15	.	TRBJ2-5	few	TGTGCCACCAGCAGAGCGAGGTGGACAGTTGAGACCCAGTACTTC	CATSRARWTVETQYF
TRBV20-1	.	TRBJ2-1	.	TGCAGTGCTAGAGTCCGCCTGGGCGGAACCTACAATGAGCAGTTCTTC	CSARVRLGGTYNEQFF
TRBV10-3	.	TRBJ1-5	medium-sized	TGTGCCATCAGTGAGTCCGTCGGGACCAGGAGCAATCAGCCCCAGCATTTT	CAISESVGTRSNQPQHF
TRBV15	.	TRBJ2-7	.	TGTGCCACCAGCAGAGATGGCGGTTACGAGCAGTACTTC	CATSRDGGYEQYF
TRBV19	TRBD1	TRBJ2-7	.	TGTGCCAGTAGTACAGGGACAGGGGGCTACGAGCAGTACTTC	CASSTGTGGYEQYF
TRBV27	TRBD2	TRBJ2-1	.	TGTGCCAGCAGTTTATCTCTAGCGGGAGAGCAGTTCTTC	CASSLSLAGEQFF
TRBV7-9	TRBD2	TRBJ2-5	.	TGTGCCAGCAGCTCTGCCCGGACTAGCGGGTTTCGGGAGACCCAGTACTTC	CASSSARTSGFRETQYF
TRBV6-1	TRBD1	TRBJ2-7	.	TGTGCCAGCAGTGCTACAGGGGTAGAGCAGTACTTC	CASSATGVEQYF
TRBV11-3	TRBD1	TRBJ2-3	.	TGTGCCAGCAGCACAGACAGGGGCACAGATACGCAGTATTTT	CASSTDRGTDTQYF
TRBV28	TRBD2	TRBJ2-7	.	TGTGCCAGCAGAACCCAACTAGCGGGAGTCAACGAGCAGTACTTC	CASRTQLAGVNEQYF
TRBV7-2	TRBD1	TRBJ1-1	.	TGTGCCAGCAGCCTGGGACAGGAGACGTATGAAGCTTTCTTT	CASSLGQETYEAFF
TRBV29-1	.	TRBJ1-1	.	TGCAGCGTTGTGGGAAGCCGGGCTGAAGCTTTCTTT	CSVVGSRAEAFF
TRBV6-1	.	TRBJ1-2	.	TGTGCCAGCAGTGAAAGGGGCCGCCGGCGGGGAGATGGCTACACCTTC	CASSERGRRRGDGYTF
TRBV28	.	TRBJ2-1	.	TGTGCCAGCAGTTGGGGGGGGGGCTCCAGCTCCTACAATGAGCAGTTCTTC	CASSWGGGSSSYNEQFF
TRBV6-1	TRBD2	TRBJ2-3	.	TGTGCCACAGGAGGAGTAGGAGGCGGGAGGGGAGATACGCAGTATTTT	CATGGVGGGRGDTQYF
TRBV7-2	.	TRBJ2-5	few	TGTGCCAGCAGCCCCGGGACCGGGGCTGGGGAAGAGACCCAGTACTTC	CASSPGTGAGEETQYF
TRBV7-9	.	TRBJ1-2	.	TGTGCCAGCAGCCTCGCCGTGGTCGGTGGCTACACCTTC	CASSLAVVGGYTF
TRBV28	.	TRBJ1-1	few	TGTGCCAGCAGCGAAACAGGGAGGGGCACTGAAGCTTTCTTT	CASSETGRGTEAFF
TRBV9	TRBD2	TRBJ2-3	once	TGTGCCAGCAGCGTAGGGGGAGCGGGAGTAACCACAGATACGCAGTATTTT	CASSVGGAGVTTDTQYF
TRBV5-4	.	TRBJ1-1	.	TGTGCCAGCAGCGCCAGGGATACTGAAGCTTTCTTT	CASSARDTEAFF
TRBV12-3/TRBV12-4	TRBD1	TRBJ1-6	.	TGTGCCAGCAGTGCCCGGACAGGGTGGGTTTCACCCCTCCACTTT	CASSARTGWVSPLHF
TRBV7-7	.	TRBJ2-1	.	TGTGCCAGCAGCTTAGAAGGAGCCCGCTCGGATGAGCAGTTCTTC	CASSLEGARSDEQFF
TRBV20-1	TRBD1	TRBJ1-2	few	TGCAGTGCCCATACAGGGGGCCTTTATGGCTACACCTTC	CSAHTGGLYGYTF
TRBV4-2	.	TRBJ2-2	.	TGTGCCAGCAGCCAAGATATGTTCTCCGGGGAGCTGTTTTTT	CASSQDMFSGELFF
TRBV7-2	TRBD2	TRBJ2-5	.	TGTGCCAGCAGCCCCCGGGGGGTTGGCGTCCAAGAGACCCAGTACTTC	CASSPRGVGVQETQYF
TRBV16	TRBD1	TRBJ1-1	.	TGTGCCAGCAGTCTTACCGGGACAGCGAACACTGAAGCTTTCTTT	CASSLTGTANTEAFF
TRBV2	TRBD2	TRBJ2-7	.	TGTGCCAGCAGTGATCCTAGCGGGGACTCCTACGAGCAGTACTTC	CASSDPSGDSYEQYF
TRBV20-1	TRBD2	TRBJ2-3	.	TGCAGTGCCTCTACTACTAGCGGGAGGACAGATACGCAGTATTTT	CSASTTSGRTDTQYF
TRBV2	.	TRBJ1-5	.	TGTGCCAGCAGTGCTCTAGGGGATCAGCCCCAGCATTTT	CASSALGDQPQHF
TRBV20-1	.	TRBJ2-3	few	TGCAGTGCTACCGCGTCCACGAGCACAGATACGCAGTATTTT	CSATASTSTDTQYF
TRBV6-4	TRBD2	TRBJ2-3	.	TGTGCCAGCAGTGACGTAGCGGGAGGCACAGATACGCAGTATTTT	CASSDVAGGTDTQYF
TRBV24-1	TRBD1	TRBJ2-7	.	TGTGCCACCAGTGATGCCGGACAGGGAGACTCCTACGAGCAGTACTTC	CATSDAGQGDSYEQYF